This record covers a single T cell receptor beta chain. The antigen is not known. The source of the sample is a study of CD8 T cells in ankylosing spondylitis. V shed 0 bases and J shed 4 bases, with 9 bases lying between them. Germline V gene lookup returns CDR1 LGHDT and CDR2 YNNKEL (reference sequence). The CDR3 contains 15 residues. Via MiXCR, TCRdb re-called the 5' RACE reads, giving one row per CDR3 protein. The sample has about 540,000 distinct CDR3 sequences; roughly an eighth are singletons. Overall study results and limits: Clones linked to the disease showed a CD8+ phenotype. They occurred at relatively low frequencies in peripheral blood. A motif in TCR beta, a set of 8 or 9 highly homologous variants, appeared characteristic of ankylosing spondylitis blood.

The TCR originated in a male donor with ankylosing spondylitis. Material for sequencing was blood, either unsorted or a sorted T cell fraction (not recorded which). The chain is built from TRBV3-1 and TRBJ2-2; D is ambiguous. The CDR3 region is CASSQDPWSTGELFF. Written as DNA, the CDR3 is TGTGCCAGCAGCCAAGATCCCTGGAGCACCGGGGAGCTGTTTTTT.